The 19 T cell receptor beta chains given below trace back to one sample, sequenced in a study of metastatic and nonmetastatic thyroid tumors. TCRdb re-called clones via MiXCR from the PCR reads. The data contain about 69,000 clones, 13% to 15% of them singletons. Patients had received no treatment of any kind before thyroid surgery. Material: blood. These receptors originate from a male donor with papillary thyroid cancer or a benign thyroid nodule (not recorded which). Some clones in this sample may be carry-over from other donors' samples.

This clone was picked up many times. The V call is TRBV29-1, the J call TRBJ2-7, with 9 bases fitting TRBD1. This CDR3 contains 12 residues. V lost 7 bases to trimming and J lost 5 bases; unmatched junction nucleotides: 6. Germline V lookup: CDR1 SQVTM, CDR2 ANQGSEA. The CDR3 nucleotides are TGCAGCGCCGGGACAGGGTCCCACGAGCAGTACTTC. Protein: CSAGTGSHEQYF.

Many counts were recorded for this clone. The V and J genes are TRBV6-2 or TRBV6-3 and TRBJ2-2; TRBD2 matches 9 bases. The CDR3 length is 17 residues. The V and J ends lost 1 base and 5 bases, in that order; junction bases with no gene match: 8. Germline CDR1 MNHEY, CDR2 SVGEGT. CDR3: CASSYYQRLAVTGELFF. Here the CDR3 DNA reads TGTGCCAGCAGTTACTACCAACGACTAGCGGTAACCGGGGAGCTGTTTTTT.

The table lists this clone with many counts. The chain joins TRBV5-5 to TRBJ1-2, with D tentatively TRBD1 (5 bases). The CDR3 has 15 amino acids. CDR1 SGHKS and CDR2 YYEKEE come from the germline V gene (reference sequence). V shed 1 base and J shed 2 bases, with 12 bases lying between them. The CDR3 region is CASSLHNDRNYGYTF. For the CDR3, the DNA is TGTGCCAGCAGCTTGCACAATGACAGAAACTATGGCTACACCTTC.

Written as DNA, the CDR3 is TGTGCCAGCAGCGTATTTGGGTCTAGCGGGTCCCCTCGCAATGAGCAGTTCTTC. Its translation is CASSVFGSSGSPRNEQFF. The V call is TRBV9, the J call TRBJ2-1, with 8 bases that match TRBD2. The CDR3 contains 18 residues. V trimming: 1 base; J trimming: 6 bases; junction bases outside the gene matches: 15. Germline loops: CDR1 SGDLS, CDR2 YYNGEE.

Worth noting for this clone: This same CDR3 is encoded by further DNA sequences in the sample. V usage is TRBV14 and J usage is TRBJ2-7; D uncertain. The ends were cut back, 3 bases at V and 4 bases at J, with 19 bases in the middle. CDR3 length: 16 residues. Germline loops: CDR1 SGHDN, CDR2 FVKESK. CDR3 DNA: TGTGCCAGCAGCCACCTTGTTGCGGCGGAATGGTACGAGCAGTACGTC. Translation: CASSHLVAAEWYEQYV.

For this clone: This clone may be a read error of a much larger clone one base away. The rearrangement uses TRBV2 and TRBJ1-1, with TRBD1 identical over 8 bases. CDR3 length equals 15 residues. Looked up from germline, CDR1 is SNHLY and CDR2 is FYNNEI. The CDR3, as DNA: TGTGCCAGCAGTGTACGACAGGGGCAGAACACTGAAGATTTCTTT. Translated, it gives CASSVRQGQNTEDFF.

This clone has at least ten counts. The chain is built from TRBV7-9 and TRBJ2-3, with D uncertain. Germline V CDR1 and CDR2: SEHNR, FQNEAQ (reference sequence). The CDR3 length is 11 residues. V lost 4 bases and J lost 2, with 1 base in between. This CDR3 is CASSSTDTQYF. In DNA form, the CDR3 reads TGTGCCAGCAGCTCCACAGATACGCAGTATTTT.

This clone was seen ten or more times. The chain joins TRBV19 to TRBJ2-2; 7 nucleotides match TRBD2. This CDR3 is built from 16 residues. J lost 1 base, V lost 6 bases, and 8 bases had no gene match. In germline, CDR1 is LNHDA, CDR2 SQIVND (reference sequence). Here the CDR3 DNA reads TGTGCCAGTAGCCTCTTCGGGGGGAGGAACACCGGGGAGCTGTTTTTT. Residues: CASSLFGGRNTGELFF.

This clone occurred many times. For the CDR3, the DNA is TGTGCCAGCAAATCAAACAGGGTGGGGACCGGGGAGCTGTTTTTT. It translates to CASKSNRVGTGELFF. The chain carries TRBV27 and TRBJ2-2; D perhaps matches TRBD1 (6 bases). The germline V and J ends were trimmed by 7 bases and 5 bases, with 17 bases remaining between them. The CDR3 is 15 amino acids. CDR1 MNHEY and CDR2 SMNVEV come from the germline V gene (reference sequence).

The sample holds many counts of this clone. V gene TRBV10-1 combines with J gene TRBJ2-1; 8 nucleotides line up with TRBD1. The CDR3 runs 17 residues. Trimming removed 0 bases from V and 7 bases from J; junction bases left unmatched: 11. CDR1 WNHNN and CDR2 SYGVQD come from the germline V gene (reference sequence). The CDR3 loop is CASSESRAQGGKNEQFF. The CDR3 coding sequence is TGCGCCAGCAGTGAGTCGAGGGCACAGGGGGGAAAAAATGAGCAGTTCTTC.

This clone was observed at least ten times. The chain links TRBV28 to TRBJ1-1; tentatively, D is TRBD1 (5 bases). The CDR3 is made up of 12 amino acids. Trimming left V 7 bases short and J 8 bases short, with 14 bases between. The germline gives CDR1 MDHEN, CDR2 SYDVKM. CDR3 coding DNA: TGTGCCAGCACTCCCCCACAGGCCGAAGCTTTCTTT. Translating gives CASTPPQAEAFF.

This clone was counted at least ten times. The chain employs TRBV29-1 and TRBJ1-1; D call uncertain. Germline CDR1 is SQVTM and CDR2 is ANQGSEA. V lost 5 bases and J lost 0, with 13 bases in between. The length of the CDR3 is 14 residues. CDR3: CSVSRGGMNTEAFF. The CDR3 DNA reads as TGCAGCGTTTCTAGAGGCGGCATGAACACTGAAGCTTTCTTT.

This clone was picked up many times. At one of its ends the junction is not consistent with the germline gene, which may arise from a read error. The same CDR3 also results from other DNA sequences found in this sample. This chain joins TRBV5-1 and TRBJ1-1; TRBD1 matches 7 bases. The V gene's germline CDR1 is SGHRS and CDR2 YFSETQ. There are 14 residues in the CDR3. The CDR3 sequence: CASSFLTGNTEAFF. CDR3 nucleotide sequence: TGCGCCAGCAGCTTTCTGACAGGGAACACTGAAGCCTTCTTT.

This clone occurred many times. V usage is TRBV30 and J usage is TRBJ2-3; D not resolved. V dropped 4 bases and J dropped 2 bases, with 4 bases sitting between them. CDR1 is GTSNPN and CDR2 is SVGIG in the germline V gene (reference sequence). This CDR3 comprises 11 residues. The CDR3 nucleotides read TGTGCCTGGACCGACACAGATACGCAGTATTTT. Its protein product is CAWTDTDTQYF.

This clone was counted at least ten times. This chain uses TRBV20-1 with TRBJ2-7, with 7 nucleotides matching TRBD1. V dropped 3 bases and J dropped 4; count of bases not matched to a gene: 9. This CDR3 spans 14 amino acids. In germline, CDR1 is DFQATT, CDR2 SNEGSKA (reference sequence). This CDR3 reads CSASPADREYEQYF. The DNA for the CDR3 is TGCAGTGCTAGCCCCGCCGACAGGGAATACGAGCAGTACTTC.

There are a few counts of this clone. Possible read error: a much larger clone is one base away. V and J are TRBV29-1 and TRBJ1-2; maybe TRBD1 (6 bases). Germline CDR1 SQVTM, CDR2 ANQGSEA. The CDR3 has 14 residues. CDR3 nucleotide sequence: TGCATCTCCTGGAACAGGGAGTTCAGCTATGGCTACACCTTC. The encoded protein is CISWNREFSYGYTF.

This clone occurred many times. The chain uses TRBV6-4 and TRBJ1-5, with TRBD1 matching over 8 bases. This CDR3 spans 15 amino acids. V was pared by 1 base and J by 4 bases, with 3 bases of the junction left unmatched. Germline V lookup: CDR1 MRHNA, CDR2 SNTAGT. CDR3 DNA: TGTGCCAGCAGTGACTTACAGGGGGGAAATCAGCCCCAGCATTTT. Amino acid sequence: CASSDLQGGNQPQHF.

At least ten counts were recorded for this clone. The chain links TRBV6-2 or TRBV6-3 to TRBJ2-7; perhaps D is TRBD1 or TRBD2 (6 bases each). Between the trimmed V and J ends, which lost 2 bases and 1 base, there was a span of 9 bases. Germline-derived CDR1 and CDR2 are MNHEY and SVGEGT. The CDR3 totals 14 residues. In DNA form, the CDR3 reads TGTGCCAGCAGTTACGAAGGGGGGTCCTACGAGCAGTACGTC. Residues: CASSYEGGSYEQYV.

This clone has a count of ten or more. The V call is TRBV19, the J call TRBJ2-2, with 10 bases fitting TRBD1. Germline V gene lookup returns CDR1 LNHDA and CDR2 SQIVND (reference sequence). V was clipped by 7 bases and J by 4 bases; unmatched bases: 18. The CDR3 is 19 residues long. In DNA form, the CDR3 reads TGTGCCAGTACCGCGACAGGGGGCTTTGAGGGAGACTGCACCGGGGAGCTGTTTTTT. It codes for CASTATGGFEGDCTGELFF. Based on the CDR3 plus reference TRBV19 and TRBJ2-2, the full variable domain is DGGITQSPKYLFRKEGQNVTLSCEQNLNHDAMYWYRQDPGQGLRLIYYSQIVNDFQKGDIAEGYSVSREKKESFPLTVTSAQKNPTAFYLCASTATGGFEGDCTGELFFGEGSRLTVL.